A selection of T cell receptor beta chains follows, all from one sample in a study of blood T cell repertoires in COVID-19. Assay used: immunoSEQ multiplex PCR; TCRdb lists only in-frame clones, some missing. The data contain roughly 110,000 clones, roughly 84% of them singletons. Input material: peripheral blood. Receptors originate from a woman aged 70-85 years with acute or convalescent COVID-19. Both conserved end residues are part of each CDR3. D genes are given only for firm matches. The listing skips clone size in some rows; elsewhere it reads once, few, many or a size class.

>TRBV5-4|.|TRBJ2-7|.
CASSPAGGAHSYEQYF
TGTGCCAGCAGTCCCGCTGGGGGCGCGCACTCCTACGAGCAGTACTTC
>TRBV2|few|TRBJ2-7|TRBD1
CASLRGLSSYEQYF
TGTGCCAGCTTGAGGGGGCTAAGCTCCTACGAGCAGTACTTC
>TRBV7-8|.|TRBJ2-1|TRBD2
CASRRSGGAGNEQFF
TGTGCCAGCAGACGGAGCGGGGGCGCCGGGAATGAGCAGTTCTTC
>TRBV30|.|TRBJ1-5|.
CAWSTGSLYQPQHF
TGTGCCTGGAGCACAGGTTCCCTTTATCAGCCCCAGCATTTT
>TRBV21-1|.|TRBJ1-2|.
CASSKPTQQGYGYTF
TGTGCCAGCAGCAAACCGACACAACAAGGCTATGGCTACACCTTC
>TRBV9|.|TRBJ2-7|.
CASSVVAGGYEQYF
TGTGCCAGCAGCGTAGTTGCGGGTGGGTACGAGCAGTACTTC
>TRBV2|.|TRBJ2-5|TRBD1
CASSDPGTGSEETQYF
TGTGCCAGCAGTGATCCTGGGACAGGGTCCGAAGAGACCCAGTACTTC
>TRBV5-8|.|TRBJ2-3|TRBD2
CASSSHFGLAGGPGTDTQYF
TGTGCCAGCAGCTCACACTTCGGACTAGCGGGGGGGCCTGGCACAGATACGCAGTATTTT
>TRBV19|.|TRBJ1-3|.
CASSEDSFLLNF
TGTGCCAGTAGTGAGGACAGTTTTCTTCTGAATTTT
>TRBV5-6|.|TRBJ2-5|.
CASSSTGYQETQYF
TGTGCCAGCAGCTCCACAGGGTACCAAGAGACCCAGTACTTC
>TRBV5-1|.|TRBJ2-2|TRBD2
CASSPGPILAGASGELFF
TGCGCCAGCAGCCCCGGACCGATACTAGCGGGGGCGTCCGGGGAGCTGTTTTTT
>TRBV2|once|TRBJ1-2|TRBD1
CASSEGPTGGYGYTF
TGTGCCAGCAGTGAGGGTCCGACAGGGGGCTATGGCTACACCTTC
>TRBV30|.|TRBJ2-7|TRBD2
CAWSVQRASGPYEQYF
TGTGCCTGGAGTGTACAGAGGGCTAGCGGACCCTACGAGCAGTACTTC
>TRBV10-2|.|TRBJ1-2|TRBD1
CASSIQGAAFGYTF
TGCGCCAGCAGTATACAGGGGGCAGCTTTTGGCTACACCTTC
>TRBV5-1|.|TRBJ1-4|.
CASSTWGGGNEKLFF
TGCGCCAGCAGCACCTGGGGCGGGGGAAATGAAAAACTGTTTTTT
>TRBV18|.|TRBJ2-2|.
CASSPTRNQNTGELFF
TGTGCCAGCTCACCAACCAGGAATCAGAACACCGGGGAGCTGTTTTTT
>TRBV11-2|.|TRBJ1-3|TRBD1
CASSLRTGDVTIYF
TGTGCCAGCAGCTTAAGGACAGGGGATGTCACCATATATTTT
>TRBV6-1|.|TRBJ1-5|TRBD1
CASSERGQGGNQPQHF
TGTGCCAGCAGTGAGCGTGGACAGGGGGGTAATCAGCCCCAGCATTTT
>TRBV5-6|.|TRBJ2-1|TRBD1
CASSWDSRNEQFF
TGTGCCAGCAGCTGGGACAGCCGGAATGAGCAGTTCTTC
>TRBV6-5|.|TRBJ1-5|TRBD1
CASSTPGTGDQPQHF
TGTGCCAGCAGTACCCCCGGGACAGGGGATCAGCCCCAGCATTTT
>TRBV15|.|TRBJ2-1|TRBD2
CATSRVLAGDNEQFF
TGTGCCACCAGCAGAGTCCTAGCGGGGGACAATGAGCAGTTCTTC
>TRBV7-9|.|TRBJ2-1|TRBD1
CASSLGGTGEPNEQFF
TGTGCCAGCAGCTTGGGTGGGACAGGAGAACCCAATGAGCAGTTCTTC
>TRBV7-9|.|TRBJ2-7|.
CASSLAWDIHEQYF
TGTGCCAGCAGCTTAGCCTGGGACATCCACGAGCAGTACTTC
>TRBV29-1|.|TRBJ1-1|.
CSVYKGLTSNTEAFF
TGCAGCGTTTATAAGGGGTTAACATCGAACACTGAAGCTTTCTTT
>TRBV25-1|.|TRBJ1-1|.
CASEDTHNTEAFF
TGTGCCAGCGAGGACACCCATAACACTGAAGCTTTCTTT
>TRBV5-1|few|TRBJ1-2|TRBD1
CASSLADRGDYGYTF
TGCGCCAGCAGCTTGGCTGACAGGGGAGACTATGGCTACACCTTC
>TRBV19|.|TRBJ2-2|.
CASRNRGNTGELFF
TGTGCCAGTAGAAATAGGGGTAACACCGGGGAGCTGTTTTTT
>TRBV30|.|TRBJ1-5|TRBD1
CAWSGTGSQPQHF
TGTGCCTGGTCCGGGACAGGTTCCCAGCCCCAGCATTTT
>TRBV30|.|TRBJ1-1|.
CAWSVKAGKGTEAFF
TGTGCCTGGAGTGTAAAAGCGGGGAAGGGGACTGAAGCTTTCTTT
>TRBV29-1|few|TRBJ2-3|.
CSVLTSTDTQYF
TGCAGCGTCCTTACTAGCACAGATACGCAGTATTTT
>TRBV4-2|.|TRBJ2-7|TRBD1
CASSQAVQGFYEQYF
TGTGCCAGCAGCCAAGCAGTACAGGGGTTCTACGAGCAGTACTTC
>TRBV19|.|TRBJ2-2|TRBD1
CASSIKGQGANTGELFF
TGTGCCAGTAGTATTAAGGGACAGGGGGCTAACACCGGGGAGCTGTTTTTT
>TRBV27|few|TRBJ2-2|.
CASSLSMVRTGELFF
TGTGCCAGCAGTTTATCGATGGTACGGACCGGGGAGCTGTTTTTT
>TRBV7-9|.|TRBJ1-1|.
CAIRREAEAFF
TGTGCCATCCGCAGGGAGGCTGAAGCTTTCTTT
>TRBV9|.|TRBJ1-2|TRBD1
CASSGAGTGDLLTF
TGTGCCAGCAGCGGCGCCGGGACAGGGGACCTCCTCACCTTC
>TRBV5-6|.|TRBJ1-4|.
CASSSLGGLGEKLFF
TGTGCCAGCAGCTCCCTGGGGGGTCTGGGTGAAAAACTGTTTTTT
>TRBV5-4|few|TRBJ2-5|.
CASSSPSWGRGQETQYF
TGTGCCAGCAGCTCCCCAAGTTGGGGCAGAGGACAAGAGACCCAGTACTTC
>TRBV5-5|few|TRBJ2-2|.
CASSLVAALNTGELFF
TGTGCCAGCAGCTTGGTGGCGGCCCTGAACACCGGGGAGCTGTTTTTT
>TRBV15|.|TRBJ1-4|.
CATSWTARDEKLFF
TGTGCCACCAGCTGGACAGCTCGGGATGAAAAACTGTTTTTT
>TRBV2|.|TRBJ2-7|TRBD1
CASSIRQGEEQYF
TGTGCCAGCAGTATCCGACAGGGGGAAGAGCAGTACTTC
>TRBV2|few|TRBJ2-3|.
CASRRDTLSTDTQYF
TGTGCCAGCAGGAGGGACACCCTTAGCACAGATACGCAGTATTTT
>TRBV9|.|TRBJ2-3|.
CASTQRPGADTQYF
TGTGCCAGCACCCAACGCCCGGGAGCAGATACGCAGTATTTT
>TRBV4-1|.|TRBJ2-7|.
CASSQDIGGSSYEQYF
TGCGCCAGCAGCCAAGATATTGGGGGGAGCTCCTACGAGCAGTACTTC
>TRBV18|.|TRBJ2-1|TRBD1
CASSQTGSYNEQFF
TGTGCCAGCTCACAGACAGGGTCCTACAATGAGCAGTTCTTC
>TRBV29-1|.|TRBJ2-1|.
CSVEDTVDNEQFF
TGCAGCGTTGAAGACACAGTGGATAATGAGCAGTTCTTC
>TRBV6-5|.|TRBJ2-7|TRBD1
CASIFGVGGGEQYF
TGTGCCAGCATCTTCGGGGTAGGGGGCGGCGAGCAGTACTTC
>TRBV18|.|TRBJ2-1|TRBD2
CASSLYATSGGADEQFF
TGTGCCAGCTCCCTATATGCGACTAGCGGGGGGGCCGATGAGCAGTTCTTC
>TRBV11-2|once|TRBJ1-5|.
CASSLGPGLNQPQHF
TGTGCCAGCAGCTTAGGTCCAGGGCTCAATCAGCCCCAGCATTTT
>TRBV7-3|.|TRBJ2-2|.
CASSLRSGVNTGELFF
TGTGCCAGCAGCTTACGGTCAGGGGTGAACACCGGGGAGCTGTTTTTT
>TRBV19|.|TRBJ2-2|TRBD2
CASSIPGLAGAGELFF
TGTGCCAGTAGTATCCCGGGACTAGCGGGAGCCGGGGAGCTGTTTTTT
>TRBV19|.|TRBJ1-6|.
CASSTGRDSPLHF
TGTGCCAGTAGCACAGGGAGGGATTCACCCCTCCACTTT